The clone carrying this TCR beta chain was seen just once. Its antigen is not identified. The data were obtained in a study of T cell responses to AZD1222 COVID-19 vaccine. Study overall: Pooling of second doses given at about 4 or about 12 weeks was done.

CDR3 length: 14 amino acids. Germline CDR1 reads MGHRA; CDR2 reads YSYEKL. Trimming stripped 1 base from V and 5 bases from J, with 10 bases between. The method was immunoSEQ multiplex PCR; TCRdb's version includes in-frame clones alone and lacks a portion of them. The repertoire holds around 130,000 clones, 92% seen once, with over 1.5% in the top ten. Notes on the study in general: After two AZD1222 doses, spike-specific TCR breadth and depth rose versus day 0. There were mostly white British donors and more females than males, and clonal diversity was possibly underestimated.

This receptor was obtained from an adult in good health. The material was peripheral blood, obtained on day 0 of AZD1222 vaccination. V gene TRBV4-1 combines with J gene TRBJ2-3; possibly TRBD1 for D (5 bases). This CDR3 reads CASSQGGNRDTQYF. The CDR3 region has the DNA TGCGCCAGCAGCCAAGGGGGCAACCGAGATACGCAGTATTTT.